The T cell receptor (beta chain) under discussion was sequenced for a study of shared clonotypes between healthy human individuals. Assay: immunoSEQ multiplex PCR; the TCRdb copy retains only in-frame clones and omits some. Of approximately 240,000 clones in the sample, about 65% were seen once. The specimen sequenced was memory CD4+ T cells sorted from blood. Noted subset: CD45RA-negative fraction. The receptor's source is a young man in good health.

The CDR3 reads CASSLVPGVQETQYF. CDR3 in DNA: TGTGCCAGCAGCTTAGTGCCAGGTGTGCAAGAGACCCAGTACTTC. The chain carries TRBV7-9 and TRBJ2-5, with no clear D. The CDR3 is made up of 15 amino acids. From germline, CDR1 is SEHNR and CDR2 FQNEAQ (reference sequence). V lost 1 base, J lost 2 bases, and 11 bases lay in between.